A single T cell receptor (beta chain) is shown here with its context. The data stem from a study of CD8+CD57+ T cells in acquired aplastic anemia. The ends were cut back, 10 bases at V and 4 bases at J, with 14 bases in the middle. The CDR3 is made up of 12 amino acids. Germline V gene data show CDR1 as SNHLY and CDR2 as FYNNEI. Template material for TCR beta VDJ and CDR3 profiling consisted of genomic DNA. TCRdb reanalysed the reads using MiXCR and keeps one entry per CDR3 protein. Of fewer than 45,000 distinct CDR3 sequences listed, 76% are singletons. Sequences were obtained from sorted CD4+, CD8+, or CD8+CD57+ T cells (not recorded which) from PBMCs. V is TRBV2 and J is TRBJ2-7; the D gene is possibly TRBD1 (5 bases). The origin of this receptor is a human donor in good health, serving as a control. DNA for the CDR3: TGTGCCACTTCTGCAGGGCTTTACGAGCAGTACTTC. Protein sequence: CATSAGLYEQYF.